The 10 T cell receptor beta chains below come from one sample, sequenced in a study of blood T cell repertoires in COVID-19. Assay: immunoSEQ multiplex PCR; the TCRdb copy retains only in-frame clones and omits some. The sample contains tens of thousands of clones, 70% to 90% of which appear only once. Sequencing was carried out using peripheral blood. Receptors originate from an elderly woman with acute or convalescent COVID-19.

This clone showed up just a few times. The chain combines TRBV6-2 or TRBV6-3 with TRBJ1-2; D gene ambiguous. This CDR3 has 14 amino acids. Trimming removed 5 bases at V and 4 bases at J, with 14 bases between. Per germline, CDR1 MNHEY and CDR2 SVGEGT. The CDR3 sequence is CASSGLSLTYGYTF. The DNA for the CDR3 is TGTGCCAGCAGTGGCCTGTCTTTAACCTATGGCTACACCTTC.

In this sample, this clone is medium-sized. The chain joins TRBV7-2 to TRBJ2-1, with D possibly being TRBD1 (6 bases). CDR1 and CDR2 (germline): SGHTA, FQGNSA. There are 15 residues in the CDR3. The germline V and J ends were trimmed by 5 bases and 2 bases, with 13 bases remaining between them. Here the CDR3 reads CASSHRQDPYNEQFF. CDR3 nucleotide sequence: TGTGCCAGCAGCCACCGACAGGACCCCTACAATGAGCAGTTCTTC.

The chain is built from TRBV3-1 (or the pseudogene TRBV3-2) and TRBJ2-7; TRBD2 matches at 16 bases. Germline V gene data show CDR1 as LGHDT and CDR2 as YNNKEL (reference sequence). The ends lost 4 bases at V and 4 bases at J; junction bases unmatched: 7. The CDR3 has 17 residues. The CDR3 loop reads CASSPGTSGRARYEQYF. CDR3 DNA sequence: TGTGCCAGCAGCCCAGGGACTAGCGGGAGGGCCAGGTACGAGCAGTACTTC.

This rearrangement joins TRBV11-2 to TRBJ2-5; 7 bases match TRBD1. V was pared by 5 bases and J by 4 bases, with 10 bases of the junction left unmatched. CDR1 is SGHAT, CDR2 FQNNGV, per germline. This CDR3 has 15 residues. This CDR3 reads CASSPPGQVGETQYF. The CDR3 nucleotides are TGTGCCAGCAGCCCCCCCGGACAGGTTGGAGAGACCCAGTACTTC. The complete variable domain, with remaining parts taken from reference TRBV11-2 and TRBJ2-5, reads EAGVAQSPRYKIIEKRQSVAFWCNPISGHATLYWYQQILGQGPKLLIQFQNNGVVDDSQLPKDRFSAERLKGVDSTLKIQPAKLEDSAVYLCASSPPGQVGETQYFGPGTRLLVL.

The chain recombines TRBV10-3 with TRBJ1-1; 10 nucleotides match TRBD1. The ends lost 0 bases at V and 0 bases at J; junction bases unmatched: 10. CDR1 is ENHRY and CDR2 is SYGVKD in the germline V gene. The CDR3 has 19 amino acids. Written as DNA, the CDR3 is TGTGCCATCAGTGAGTCGGTAAAGGCGACAGGGGGCCTGAACACTGAAGCTTTCTTT. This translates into CAISESVKATGGLNTEAFF.

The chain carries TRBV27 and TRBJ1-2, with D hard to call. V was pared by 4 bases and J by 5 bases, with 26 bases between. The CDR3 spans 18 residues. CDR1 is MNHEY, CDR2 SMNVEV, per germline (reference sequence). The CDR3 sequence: CASSSIRARGTPRYGYTF. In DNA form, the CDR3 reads TGTGCCAGCAGTTCCATCCGTGCGCGGGGAACCCCTAGGTATGGCTACACCTTC.

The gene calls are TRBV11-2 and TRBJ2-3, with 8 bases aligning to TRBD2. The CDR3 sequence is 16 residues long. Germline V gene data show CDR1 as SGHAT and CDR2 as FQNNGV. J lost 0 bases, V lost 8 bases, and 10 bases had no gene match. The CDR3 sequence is CASLSGIHPSTDTQYF. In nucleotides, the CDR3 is TGTGCCAGCCTTAGCGGGATACACCCTAGCACAGATACGCAGTATTTT. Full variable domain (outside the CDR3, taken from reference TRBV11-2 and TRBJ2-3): EAGVAQSPRYKIIEKRQSVAFWCNPISGHATLYWYQQILGQGPKLLIQFQNNGVVDDSQLPKDRFSAERLKGVDSTLKIQPAKLEDSAVYLCASLSGIHPSTDTQYFGPGTRLTVL.

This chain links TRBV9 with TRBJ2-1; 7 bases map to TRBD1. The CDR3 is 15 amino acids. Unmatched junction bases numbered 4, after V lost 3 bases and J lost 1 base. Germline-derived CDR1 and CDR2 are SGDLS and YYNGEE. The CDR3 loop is CASSEMGQSYNEQFF. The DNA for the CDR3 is TGTGCCAGCAGCGAGATGGGACAGTCCTACAATGAGCAGTTCTTC. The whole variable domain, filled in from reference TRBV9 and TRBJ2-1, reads DSGVTQTPKHLITATGQRVTLRCSPRSGDLSVYWYQQSLDQGLQFLIQYYNGEERAKGNILERFSAQQFPDLHSELNLSSLELGDSALYFCASSEMGQSYNEQFFGPGTRLTVL.

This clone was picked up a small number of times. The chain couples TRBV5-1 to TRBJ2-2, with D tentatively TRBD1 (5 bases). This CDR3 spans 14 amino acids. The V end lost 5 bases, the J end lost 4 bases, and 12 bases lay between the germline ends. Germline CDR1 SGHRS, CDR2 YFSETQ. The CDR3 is CASSSQGFTGELFF. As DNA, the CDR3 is TGCGCCAGCAGTTCTCAGGGTTTCACCGGGGAGCTGTTTTTT.

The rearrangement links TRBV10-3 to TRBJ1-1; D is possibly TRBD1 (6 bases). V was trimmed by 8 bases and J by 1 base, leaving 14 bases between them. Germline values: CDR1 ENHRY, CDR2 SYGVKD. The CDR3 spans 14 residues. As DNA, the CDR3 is TGTGCCATCCGGGACACGGTGAAGAACACTGAAGCTTTCTTT. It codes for CAIRDTVKNTEAFF.